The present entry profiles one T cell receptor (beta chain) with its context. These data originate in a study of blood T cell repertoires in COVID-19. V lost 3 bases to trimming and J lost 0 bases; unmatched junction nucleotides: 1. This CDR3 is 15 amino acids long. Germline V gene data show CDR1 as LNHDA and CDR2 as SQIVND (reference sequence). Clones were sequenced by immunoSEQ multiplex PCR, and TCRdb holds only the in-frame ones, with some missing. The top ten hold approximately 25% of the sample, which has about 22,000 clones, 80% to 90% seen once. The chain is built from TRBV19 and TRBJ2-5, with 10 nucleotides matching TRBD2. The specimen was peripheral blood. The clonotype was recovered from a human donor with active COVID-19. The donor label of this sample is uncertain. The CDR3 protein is CASSMTSGYQETQYF. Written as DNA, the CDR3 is TGTGCCAGTAGTATGACTAGCGGGTACCAAGAGACCCAGTACTTC. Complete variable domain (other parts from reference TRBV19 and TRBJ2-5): DGGITQSPKYLFRKEGQNVTLSCEQNLNHDAMYWYRQDPGQGLRLIYYSQIVNDFQKGDIAEGYSVSREKKESFPLTVTSAQKNPTAFYLCASSMTSGYQETQYFGPGTRLLVL.